This T cell receptor (beta chain) was recovered during a study of T cells in women clearing cervical HPV infection. Study background: For cases, blood was sampled a median around 140 days after lesion detection, interquartile range roughly 90 to 230 days.

All donors had a single incident cervical HPV16 infection, not prevalent. The CDR3 is made up of 15 amino acids. Germline V gives CDR1 SGHDN, CDR2 FVKESK. Trimming took 6 bases from V and 4 from J, leaving 16 bases between them. Repertoires were generated with immunoSEQ multiplex PCR, while TCRdb's copy carries only in-frame clones and drops some. This table lists approximately 22,000 clones. A note on this clone: The read gets to within 3 residues of the CDR3 end, and the germline J gene fills in the rest.

J is TRBJ2-1 and V is TRBV14; D unclear. The clonotype originates from a woman aged 18 to 75 with a cervical HPV16 infection that either progressed to CIN3+ or cleared (not recorded which). Source material: blood buffy coat. The CDR3 sequence is CASSNPRGEYNEQFF. The CDR3 DNA, read in part, is TGTGCCAGCAGTAACCCCCGCGGTGAGTACAATGAG.